The text below deals with one T cell receptor beta chain. The table came from immunoSEQ multiplex PCR; TCRdb's copy has only in-frame clones and leaves some out. This table has some 640,000 clones, more than 75% appearing once. This sample is part of a study of shared T cell receptors in the human thymus. The germline CDR1 and CDR2 sequences are LGHNT and FRNRAP. The CDR3 is made up of 15 amino acids. Trimming removed 2 bases from V and 6 bases from J, with 14 bases in between. This same sample was also part of a study on human thymus T cells.

The sequenced sample was thymocytes. The sequence derives from a boy under three years old with a congenital heart defect. V usage is TRBV12-5 and J usage is TRBJ2-1; a possible D gene is TRBD1 (6 bases). In DNA form, the CDR3 reads TGTGCTAGTGGTTTGTTAGACCTAGGGGGCAATGAGCAGTTCTTC. Translating gives CASGLLDLGGNEQFF.